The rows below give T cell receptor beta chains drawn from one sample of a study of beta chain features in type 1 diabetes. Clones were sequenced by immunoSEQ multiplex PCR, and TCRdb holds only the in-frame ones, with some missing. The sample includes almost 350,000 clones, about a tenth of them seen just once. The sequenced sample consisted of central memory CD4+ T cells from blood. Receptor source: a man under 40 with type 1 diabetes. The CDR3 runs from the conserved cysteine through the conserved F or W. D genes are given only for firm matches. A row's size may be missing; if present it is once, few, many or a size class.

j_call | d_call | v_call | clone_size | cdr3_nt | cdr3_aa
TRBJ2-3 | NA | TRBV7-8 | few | TGTGCCAGCAGCTTAATCCGCAGCACAGATACGCAGTATTTT | CASSLIRSTDTQYF
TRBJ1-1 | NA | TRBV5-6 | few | TGTGCCAGCAGCTTGGAGGAGGGGCTGACTGAAGCTTTCTTT | CASSLEEGLTEAFF
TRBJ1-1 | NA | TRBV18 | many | TGTGCCAGCTCCCACAGCGATTACACTGAAGCTTTCTTT | CASSHSDYTEAFF
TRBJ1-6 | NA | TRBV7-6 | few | TGTGCCAGCACCCACGGGTCACCCCTCCACTTT | CASTHGSPLHF
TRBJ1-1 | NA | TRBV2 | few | TGTGCCAGCAGTGAGGCGGTGAACACTGAAGCTTTCTTT | CASSEAVNTEAFF
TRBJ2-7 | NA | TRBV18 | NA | TGTGCCAGCTCACCACCGGGACGAACAGGGCAGTACTTC | CASSPPGRTGQYF
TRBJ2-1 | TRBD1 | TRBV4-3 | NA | TGCGCCAGCAGCCGGACCGGGACAGGGGGCGTTAGGAATGAGCAGTTCTTC | CASSRTGTGGVRNEQFF
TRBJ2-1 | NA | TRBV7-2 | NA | TGTGCCAGCAGCTTAGTTGCTGGGGGGCAATACAATGAGCAGTTCTTC | CASSLVAGGQYNEQFF
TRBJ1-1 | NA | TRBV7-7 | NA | TGTGCTAGCAGCCCCTCGAAGGGGTCTTTCTTT | CASSPSKGSFF
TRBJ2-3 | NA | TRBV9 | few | TGTGCCAGCAGCCAAGGAGGGTGGGGCACAGATACGCAGTATTTT | CASSQGGWGTDTQYF